This TCR beta chain was profiled in a study of blood T cell repertoires in COVID-19. This clone was seen a single time. This CDR3 is 15 amino acids long. Germline lookup yields CDR1 SEHNR and CDR2 FQNEAQ (reference sequence). After removal of 8 bases from V and 2 bases from J, the junction contained 8 bases not matched to a gene. The protocol was immunoSEQ multiplex PCR, while the TCRdb copy is restricted to in-frame clones and leaves out a portion. Of about 280,000 clones in the sample, 85% were seen once. The V and J genes are TRBV7-9 and TRBJ2-3, with TRBD2 matching 9 bases. This TCR was sampled from a woman aged 45-59 years who had recovered from COVID-19. The sequencing input was PBMCs or T cells enriched from blood (not recorded which). The CDR3 spells CASVGLAIYTDTQYF. The DNA of the CDR3 is TGTGCCAGCGTGGGACTAGCCATATACACAGATACGCAGTATTTT.